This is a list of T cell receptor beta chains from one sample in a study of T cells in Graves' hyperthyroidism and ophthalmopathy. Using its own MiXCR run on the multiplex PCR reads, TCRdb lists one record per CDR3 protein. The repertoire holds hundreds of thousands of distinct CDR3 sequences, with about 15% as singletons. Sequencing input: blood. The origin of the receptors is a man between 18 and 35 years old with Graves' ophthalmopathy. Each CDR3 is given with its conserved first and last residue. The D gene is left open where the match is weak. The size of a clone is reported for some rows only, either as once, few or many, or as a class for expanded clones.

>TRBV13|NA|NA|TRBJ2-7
CASSQDTGVGNEQYF
TGTGCCAGCAGCCAAGATACCGGGGTTGGAAACGAGCAGTACTTC
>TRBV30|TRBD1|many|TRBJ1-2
CAWRAAGGRGYTF
TGTGCCTGGAGAGCCGCAGGGGGCCGCGGCTACACCTTC
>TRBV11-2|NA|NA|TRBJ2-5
CASSLTPLDPYIQETQYF
TGTGCCAGCAGCTTAACTCCCCTAGACCCTTATATTCAAGAGACCCAGTACTTT
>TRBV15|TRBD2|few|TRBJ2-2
CATRSSGNGELFF
TGTGCCACCAGATCTAGCGGGAATGGGGAGCTGTTTTTT
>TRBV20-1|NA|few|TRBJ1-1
CSARGGNTEAFF
TGCAGTGCTAGAGGTGGGAACACTGAAGCTTTCTTT
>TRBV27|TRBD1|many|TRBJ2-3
CASSPGTGLDTQYF
TGCGCCAGCAGCCCCGGGACAGGGTTAGATACGCAGTATTTT
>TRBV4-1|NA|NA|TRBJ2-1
CASSHPGRGVSNEQFF
TGCGCCAGCAGCCACCCTGGGAGGGGGGTCTCAAATGAGCAGTTCTTC
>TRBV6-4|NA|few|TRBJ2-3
CASSVRGLSTDTQYF
TGTGCCAGCAGTGTCAGGGGCCTGAGCACAGATACGCAGTATTTT
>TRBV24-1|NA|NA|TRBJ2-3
CATSDPRGQTDTQYF
TGTGCCACCAGTGATCCCCGGGGACAAACAGATACGCAGTATTTT
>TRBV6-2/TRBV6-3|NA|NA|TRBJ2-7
CASSYGSGNYEQYF
TGTGCCAGCAGTTACGGTAGCGGAAACTACGAGCAGTACTTC
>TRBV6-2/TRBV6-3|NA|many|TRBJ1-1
CASSYLGVNTEAFF
TGTGCCAGCAGTTACTTGGGGGTGAACACTGAAGCTTTCTTT
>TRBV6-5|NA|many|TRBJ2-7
CASSYLDRQQYF
TGTGCCAGCAGTTACCTCGACCGTCAGCAGTACTTC
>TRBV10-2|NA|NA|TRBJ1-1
CASTDTGQNTEAFF
TGCGCCAGCACCGACACGGGGCAGAACACTGAAGCTTTCTTT
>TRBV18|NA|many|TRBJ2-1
CASSPGGAATSEQFF
TGTGCCAGCTCACCAGGGGGAGCGGCGACGAGTGAGCAGTTCTTC
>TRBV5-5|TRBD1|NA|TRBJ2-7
CASSAKTGGREQYF
TGTGCCAGCAGCGCCAAGACAGGGGGCCGCGAGCAGTACTTC
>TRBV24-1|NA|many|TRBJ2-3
CATSDYHSTDTQYF
TGTGCCACCAGTGATTATCACAGCACAGATACGCAGTATTTT
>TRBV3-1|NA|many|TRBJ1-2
CASSHKGVHSGYTF
TGTGCCAGCAGCCACAAAGGGGTACATTCGGGCTACACCTTC
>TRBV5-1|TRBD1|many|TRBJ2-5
CASSLYLTGGKETQYF
TGCGCCAGCAGCTTGTACCTCACAGGGGGAAAAGAGACCCAGTACTTC
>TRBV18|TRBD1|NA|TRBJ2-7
CASSPKTGGTYEQYF
TGTGCCAGCTCACCAAAGACAGGGGGGACCTACGAGCAGTACTTC
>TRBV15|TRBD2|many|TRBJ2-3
CATRPPGLATDTQYF
TGTGCCACCAGGCCGCCGGGACTAGCGACAGATACGCAGTATTTT
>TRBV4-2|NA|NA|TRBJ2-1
CASSQDREGYNEQFF
TGTGCCAGCAGCCAAGATAGAGAGGGCTACAATGAGCAGTTCTTC
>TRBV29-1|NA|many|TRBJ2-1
CSAGGPYNEQFF
TGCAGCGCTGGGGGTCCCTACAATGAGCAGTTCTTC
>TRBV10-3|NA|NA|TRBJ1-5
CAISAAGDQPQHF
TGTGCCATCAGTGCCGCAGGGGATCAGCCCCAGCATTTT
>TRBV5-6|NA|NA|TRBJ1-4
CASRRDYNEKLFF
TGTGCCAGCCGGAGGGACTACAATGAAAAACTGTTTTTT
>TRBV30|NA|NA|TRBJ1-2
CAWSVRWGPGSNFNGYTF
TGTGCCTGGAGTGTACGGTGGGGTCCAGGGTCCAATTTTAATGGCTACACCTTC
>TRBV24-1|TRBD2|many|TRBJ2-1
CATSDLRGEANNEQFF
TGTGCCACCAGTGATTTGCGGGGGGAGGCGAACAATGAGCAGTTCTTC
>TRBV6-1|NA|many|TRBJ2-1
CASSSGPWLNEQFF
TGTGCCAGCAGCTCCGGGCCCTGGTTGAATGAGCAGTTCTTC
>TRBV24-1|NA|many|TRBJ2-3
CATSDLDGNTDTQYF
TGTGCCACCAGTGACTTAGACGGAAACACAGATACGCAGTATTTT
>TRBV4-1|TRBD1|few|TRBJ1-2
CASSQEPRTGASTIYGYTF
TGCGCCAGCAGCCAAGAGCCCAGGACAGGGGCGTCCACAATCTATGGCTACACCTTC
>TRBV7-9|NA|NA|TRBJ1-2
CASSLGDPYYGYTF
TGTGCCAGCAGCTTAGGGGACCCCTACTATGGCTACACCTTC
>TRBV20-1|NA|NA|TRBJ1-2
CSARGQEEFYGYTF
TGCAGTGCTAGGGGGCAGGAAGAATTCTATGGCTACACCTTC
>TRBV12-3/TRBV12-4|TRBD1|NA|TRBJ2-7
CASSLGTGASYEQYF
TGTGCCAGCAGCTTGGGGACAGGCGCCTCCTACGAGCAGTACTTC
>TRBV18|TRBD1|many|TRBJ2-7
CASSPGQGPYEQYF
TGTGCCAGCTCACCCGGACAGGGCCCCTACGAGCAGTACTTC
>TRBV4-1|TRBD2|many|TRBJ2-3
CASMDISGTDTQYF
TGCGCCAGCATGGATATTAGCGGGACAGATACGCAGTATTTT
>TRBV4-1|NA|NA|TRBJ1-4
CASSQRQDRYEKLFF
TGCGCCAGCAGCCAGAGACAGGATCGGTATGAAAAACTGTTTTTT
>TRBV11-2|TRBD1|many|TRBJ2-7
CASSLAGTGTYYEQYF
TGTGCCAGCAGTTTGGCAGGGACAGGAACATACTACGAGCAGTACTTC
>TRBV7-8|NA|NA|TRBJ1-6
CASSLGETGPIGSPLHF
TGTGCCAGCAGCTTAGGGGAAACAGGGCCCATAGGTTCACCCCTCCACTTT
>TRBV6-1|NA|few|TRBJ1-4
CASSRLNEKLFF
TGTGCCAGCAGCCGCCTCAATGAAAAACTGTTTTTT
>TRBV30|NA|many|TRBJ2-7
CAWSVTAENYEQYF
TGTGCCTGGAGTGTAACGGCAGAGAACTACGAGCAGTACTTC
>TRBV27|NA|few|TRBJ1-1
CASSFYRTDVTEAFF
TGTGCCAGCAGTTTCTATCGAACGGACGTAACTGAAGCTTTCTTT
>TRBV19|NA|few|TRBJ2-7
CASSERGSGAYEQYF
TGTGCCAGTAGTGAAAGGGGGAGTGGGGCCTACGAGCAGTACTTC
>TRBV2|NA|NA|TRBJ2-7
CAILLISSYEQYF
TGTGCCATCTTGCTGATAAGCTCCTACGAGCAGTACTTC
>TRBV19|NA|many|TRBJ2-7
CASGGFWTVKPYEQYF
TGTGCCAGTGGGGGGTTCTGGACAGTTAAACCCTACGAGCAGTACTTC
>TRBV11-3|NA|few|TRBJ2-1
CASSLDGSNYNEQFF
TGTGCCAGCAGCTTAGACGGTAGTAACTACAATGAGCAGTTCTTC
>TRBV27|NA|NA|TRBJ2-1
CASSYPEDLNEQFF
TGTGCCAGCAGCTACCCAGAGGATTTGAATGAGCAGTTCTTC
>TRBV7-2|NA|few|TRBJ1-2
CASSLDEEFYGYTF
TGTGCCAGCAGCTTAGATGAGGAATTCTATGGCTACACCTTC
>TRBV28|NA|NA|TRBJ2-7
CASSHPGQIVLPYEQYF
TGTGCCAGCAGCCATCCGGGACAAATTGTCCTCCCCTACGAGCAGTACTTC
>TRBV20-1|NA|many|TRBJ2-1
CSAHGDNEQFF
TGCAGTGCCCACGGGGACAATGAGCAGTTCTTC